The present TCR beta chain was sequenced within a study of cytomegalovirus exposure and HLA in healthy donors. About this clone itself: The antigen is undetermined. One end of the junction is discordant with germline, which a read error may explain.

Germline-derived CDR1 and CDR2 are SEHNR and FQNEAQ (reference sequence). The CDR3 has 12 residues. Primers for the PCR totalled 60 Vbeta and 13 Jbeta. The data were produced by immunoSEQ multiplex PCR, yet TCRdb's version contains in-frame clones alone and is incomplete. The repertoire holds more than 95,000 clones, with 74% as singletons. Broader study findings: A later analysis associated 15,000 or so TCR beta sequences with HLA alleles at a 0.05 false discovery rate. More clonal expansion characterized HLA-associated TCR beta chains than equally common others in a later analysis.

V usage is TRBV7-9 and J usage is TRBJ2-5; D perhaps matches TRBD2 (5 bases). The DNA end is more similar to TRBJ2-7, so the J call may be wrong. The receptor's source is a woman aged 50 to 65 in good health and CMV-seropositive. The sequencing input was PBMCs. The CDR3 spells CSSSLAMNEQYF. CDR3 DNA sequence: TGTTCCAGCAGCTTAGCGATGAACGAGCAGTACTTC.